The 28 T cell receptor beta chains listed next were all sequenced from one sample in a study of STAT5B mutations in CD4+ large granular lymphocyte leukemia. The data were produced by immunoSEQ multiplex PCR, yet TCRdb's version contains in-frame clones alone and is incomplete. The table records 30,000 or so clones, roughly 89% of them present only once. Sequencing was performed on CD4+ T cells from blood buffy coats. These receptors were collected from a human donor in good health.

The V and J genes are TRBV19 and TRBJ1-5; no definite D call. V was cut by 5 bases and J by 6 bases, with 17 bases left in between. The CDR3 extends over 15 amino acids. CDR1 is LNHDA, CDR2 SQIVND, per germline (reference sequence). The CDR3 DNA follows: TGTGCCAGTAGTCCGCCGCCCAGTGTAGGTCAGCCCCAGCATTTT. Translated, it gives CASSPPPSVGQPQHF.

The chain uses TRBV5-1 and TRBJ1-1; TRBD1 agrees at 8 bases. CDR1 is SGHRS, CDR2 YFSETQ, per germline. The V and J ends lost 4 bases and 1 base, in that order; junction bases with no gene match: 9. This CDR3 has 16 amino acids. The CDR3 DNA reads as TGCGCCAGCAGCCTTGGAACCGGGACAGGGAACACTGAAGCTTTCTTT. It translates to CASSLGTGTGNTEAFF. Full variable domain (remainder filled in from reference TRBV5-1 and TRBJ1-1): KAGVTQTPRYLIKTRGQQVTLSCSPISGHRSVSWYQQTPGQGLQFLFEYFSETQRNKGNFPGRFSGRQFSNSRSEMNVSTLELGDSALYLCASSLGTGTGNTEAFFGQGTRLTVV.

This clone has only one observation. The CDR3 reads CATSIARGYGYTF. CDR3 nucleotides: TGTGCCACCAGCATAGCCAGGGGCTATGGCTACACCTTC. The rearrangement links TRBV15 to TRBJ1-2; perhaps TRBD1 as D (6 bases). This CDR3 contains 13 residues. With 4 bases removed from V and 4 bases from J, the gap between germline ends came to 10 bases. The germline V gene has CDR1 LNHNV and CDR2 YYDKDF (reference sequence).

This sequence joins TRBV28 and TRBJ2-7; TRBD2 might be the D (6 bases). The CDR3 runs to 14 residues. The germline V gene encodes CDR1 MDHEN and CDR2 SYDVKM. The V end lost 8 bases, the J end lost 0 bases, and 14 bases lay between the germline ends. The DNA of the CDR3 is TGTGCCAGCCGGCGGGAACGGTACTCCTACGAGCAGTACTTC. Residues: CASRRERYSYEQYF.

The chain employs TRBV5-1 and TRBJ1-2; D perhaps matches TRBD1 (5 bases). Deletions cut 0 bases from V and 7 bases from J, with 13 bases between. The CDR3 has 14 amino acids. The V gene's germline CDR1 is SGHRS and CDR2 YFSETQ. The CDR3 region is CASSLGGREAGYTF. In DNA, the CDR3 is TGCGCCAGCAGCTTGGGGGGCAGGGAGGCTGGCTACACCTTC.

As regards this clone: The junction does not match germline at one end; this may be a read error. The chain recombines TRBV5-1 with TRBJ2-5; D perhaps matches TRBD1 (5 bases). Germline V CDR1 and CDR2: SGHRS, YFSETQ. The CDR3 runs to 15 residues. CDR3 DNA sequence: TGCGCAAGCAAAAGGGGTAGTGAAACACAAGAGACCCAGTACTTC. It specifies CASKRGSETQETQYF.

The V gene is TRBV12-5, the J gene TRBJ1-5, with D unclear. Germline CDR1 LGHNT, CDR2 FRNRAP. Between the trimmed V and J ends, which lost 1 base and 3 bases, there was a span of 4 bases. The CDR3 has 13 residues. CDR3 protein: CASGLDVNQPQHF. CDR3 in DNA: TGTGCTAGTGGTTTGGACGTCAATCAGCCCCAGCATTTT.

V and J are TRBV19 and TRBJ2-2, with TRBD1 matching over 8 bases. The germline V gene has CDR1 LNHDA and CDR2 SQIVND (reference sequence). The CDR3 consists of 15 residues. J lost 0 bases, V lost 4 bases, and 1 base had no gene match. The CDR3 region is CASSRQGTNTGELFF. CDR3 coding DNA: TGTGCCAGTAGTAGACAGGGGACGAACACCGGGGAGCTGTTTTTT. Full variable domain (rest looked up from reference TRBV19 and TRBJ2-2): DGGITQSPKYLFRKEGQNVTLSCEQNLNHDAMYWYRQDPGQGLRLIYYSQIVNDFQKGDIAEGYSVSREKKESFPLTVTSAQKNPTAFYLCASSRQGTNTGELFFGEGSRLTVL.

In this sample, this clone turned up once. The chain combines TRBV5-4 with TRBJ2-1; D might be TRBD1 (6 bases). The CDR3 is 15 amino acids. The germline gives CDR1 SGHNT, CDR2 YYREEE (reference sequence). V was shortened by 0 bases and J by 8 bases, with 15 bases between the two germline ends. The CDR3 loop is CASSLVGQGIDEQFF. Here the CDR3 DNA reads TGTGCCAGCAGCTTGGTAGGGCAGGGGATCGATGAGCAGTTCTTC.

The CDR3 nucleotides read TGCAGCGTTGAGGAGGGATCCTATGGCTACACCTTC. Its translation: CSVEEGSYGYTF. V and J are TRBV29-1 and TRBJ1-2; D remains unclear. The CDR3 covers 12 residues. Trimming cost V 3 bases and J 4 bases, with 9 bases left between them. Germline V gene lookup returns CDR1 SQVTM and CDR2 ANQGSEA.

The rearrangement links TRBV28 to TRBJ1-4; possible D gene TRBD1, 6 bases. V dropped 5 bases and J dropped 8 bases, with 18 bases sitting between them. Germline V CDR1 and CDR2: MDHEN, SYDVKM. The CDR3 totals 15 residues. DNA for the CDR3: TGTGCCAGCAGTCCCCACAGGGAAGGAGTGGAAAAACTGTTTTTT. It translates to CASSPHREGVEKLFF.

The chain combines TRBV2 with TRBJ2-3, with D unresolved. This CDR3 is 12 amino acids long. CDR1 is SNHLY and CDR2 is FYNNEI in the germline V gene. V was shortened by 10 bases and J by 4 bases, with 12 bases between the two germline ends. The CDR3 sequence: CATRADPDTQYF. CDR3 DNA: TGTGCCACGAGAGCCGACCCAGATACGCAGTATTTT.

V usage is TRBV6-5 and J usage is TRBJ2-2; TRBD2 matches 8 bases. V lost 6 bases to trimming and J lost 6 bases; unmatched junction nucleotides: 6. Looked up from germline, CDR1 is MNHEY and CDR2 is SVGAGI. The CDR3 contains 14 residues. This chain's CDR3 is CASSRRGGSGELFF. CDR3 coding DNA: TGTGCCAGCAGCCGTCGCGGGGGGTCCGGGGAGCTGTTTTTT.

The rearrangement uses TRBV5-1 and TRBJ1-4; maybe TRBD1 (5 bases). V lost 1 base to trimming and J lost 0 bases, with 16 bases between them. The germline gives CDR1 SGHRS, CDR2 YFSETQ. This CDR3 is 18 amino acids long. CDR3 bases: TGCGCCAGCAGCTTGAGCAGGGAATATCCAGCAACTAATGAAAAACTGTTTTTT. This translates into CASSLSREYPATNEKLFF.

The rearrangement links TRBV5-4 to TRBJ2-1; 11 bases are a match to TRBD1. Per germline, CDR1 SGHNT and CDR2 YYREEE (reference sequence). This CDR3 spans 15 amino acids. J lost 7 bases, V lost 0 bases, and 3 bases had no gene match. CDR3 DNA sequence: TGTGCCAGCAGCTTGGGGGGGACAGGGGGGAATGAGCAGTTCTTC. Protein sequence: CASSLGGTGGNEQFF.

The chain combines TRBV27 with TRBJ2-5; 8 bases line up with TRBD1. The J call may be incorrect, as the DNA end agrees better with TRBJ2-7. This CDR3 is 13 amino acids long. Germline lookup yields CDR1 MNHEY and CDR2 SMNVEV (reference sequence). The CDR3 region has the DNA TGTGCCAGCGGCCGGACAGGGTTGTACGAGCAGTACTTC. It codes for CASGRTGLYEQYF.

Concerning this clone itself: Other DNA sequences within the sample encode an identical CDR3. The V and J genes are TRBV6-1 and TRBJ1-2; D gene unclear. This CDR3 has 14 amino acids. The V gene's germline CDR1 is MNHNS and CDR2 SASEGT. Trimming removed 4 bases at V and 0 bases at J, with 9 bases between. CDR3 amino acids: CASSASRSNYGYTF. The CDR3 DNA reads TGTGCCAGCAGTGCGAGCAGGTCTAACTATGGCTACACCTTC.

This chain joins TRBV10-1 and TRBJ2-1; 14 bases line up with TRBD2. Per germline, CDR1 WNHNN and CDR2 SYGVQD (reference sequence). The CDR3 sequence is 16 residues long. V shed 0 bases, J shed 7 bases, and the junction held 2 bases outside the gene matches. CDR3 in DNA: TGCGCCAGCAGTGAGTCGGGACTAGCGGGAGCTAATGAGCAGTTCTTC. Translation gives CASSESGLAGANEQFF.

The CDR3 reads CASSLRRDEQFF. CDR3 nucleotides: TGTGCCAGCAGCCTCCGGAGGGATGAGCAGTTCTTC. The V call is TRBV11-2, the J call TRBJ2-1, with D possibly matching TRBD2 (6 bases). This CDR3 has 12 residues. The ends were cut back, 5 bases at V and 8 bases at J, with 10 bases in the middle. CDR1 and CDR2 (germline): SGHAT, FQNNGV.

This chain connects TRBV25-1 to TRBJ2-1; D is perhaps TRBD1 (6 bases). With 6 bases removed from V and 8 bases from J, the gap between germline ends came to 11 bases. This CDR3 has 12 residues. In germline, CDR1 is MGHDK, CDR2 SYGVNS. CDR3 amino acids: CASREQGHEQFF. The CDR3 coding sequence is TGTGCCAGCAGGGAACAGGGTCATGAGCAGTTCTTC. Full variable domain (remainder filled in from reference TRBV25-1 and TRBJ2-1): EADIYQTPRYLVIGTGKKITLECSQTMGHDKMYWYQQDPGMELHLIHYSYGVNSTEKGDLSSESTVSRIRTEHFPLTLESARPSHTSQYLCASREQGHEQFFGPGTRLTVL.

The chain combines TRBV28 with TRBJ1-2; no clear D gene. CDR3 length: 15 amino acids. Between the trimmed V and J ends, which lost 6 bases and 2 bases, there was a span of 16 bases. The germline gives CDR1 MDHEN, CDR2 SYDVKM. In DNA, the CDR3 is TGTGCCAGCAGGAGCGGTCAGGCGGTAAACTATGGCTACACCTTC. Translated: CASRSGQAVNYGYTF.

The chain employs TRBV7-2 and TRBJ2-2; 11 nucleotides match TRBD2. The germline gives CDR1 SGHTA, CDR2 FQGNSA. V shed 4 bases, J shed 6 bases, and the junction held 1 base outside the gene matches. The CDR3 consists of 14 residues. CDR3 amino acids: CASSWGLAAGELFF. CDR3 coding DNA: TGTGCCAGCAGCTGGGGACTAGCGGCCGGGGAGCTGTTTTTT.

This rearrangement joins TRBV2 to TRBJ2-7; weak D call: TRBD1 (5 bases). CDR3 length equals 14 residues. Germline V gene data show CDR1 as SNHLY and CDR2 as FYNNEI. The V gene lost 11 bases and the J gene lost 0 bases, with 17 bases spanning the gap. In DNA form, the CDR3 reads TGTGCCGGGGCACAGGACACGACCTCCTACGAGCAGTACTTC. This codes for CAGAQDTTSYEQYF.

This sequence joins TRBV6-1 and TRBJ2-7, with 7 bases fitting TRBD1. With 5 bases clipped from V and 6 bases from J, the junction kept 7 bases outside the gene matches. CDR3 length: 13 residues. Germline assignment: CDR1 MNHNS and CDR2 SASEGT. CDR3 nucleotide sequence: TGTGCCAGCAGTCCTACAGGGGTGGCCGAGCAGTACTTC. This encodes CASSPTGVAEQYF.

The genes are TRBV5-1 and TRBJ2-5, with TRBD2 as a possible D gene (5 bases). Trimming pared 1 base from V and 5 bases from J, leaving 9 bases between. The CDR3 is 13 residues long. Looked up from germline, CDR1 is SGHRS and CDR2 is YFSETQ. CDR3 sequence: CASSLRGMETQYF. Written as DNA, the CDR3 is TGCGCCAGCAGCTTGAGAGGGATGGAGACCCAGTACTTC. Full variable domain (remainder filled in from reference TRBV5-1 and TRBJ2-5): KAGVTQTPRYLIKTRGQQVTLSCSPISGHRSVSWYQQTPGQGLQFLFEYFSETQRNKGNFPGRFSGRQFSNSRSEMNVSTLELGDSALYLCASSLRGMETQYFGPGTRLLVL.

CDR3 DNA sequence: TGTGCCAGCAGCTTAGGGACGGTATCCTACGAGCAGTACTTC. Amino acids: CASSLGTVSYEQYF. The chain is built from TRBV7-9 and TRBJ2-7; D is unresolved. V gave up 1 base and J gave up 1 base, with 8 bases separating them. The CDR3 contains 14 residues. Germline-derived CDR1 and CDR2 are SEHNR and FQNEAQ (reference sequence). The full variable domain, its missing parts supplied by reference TRBV7-9 and TRBJ2-7, is DTGVSQNPRHKITKRGQNVTFRCDPISEHNRLYWYRQTLGQGPEFLTYFQNEAQLEKSRLLSDRFSAERPKGSFSTLEIQRTEQGDSAMYLCASSLGTVSYEQYFGPGTRLTVT.

This clone was recorded once. The V gene is TRBV4-1, the J gene TRBJ1-1; no definite D call. The germline V and J ends were trimmed by 0 bases and 7 bases, with 15 bases remaining between them. Per germline, CDR1 MGHRA and CDR2 YSYEKL. The CDR3 loop spans 15 amino acids. CDR3: CASSQDKPGWGEAFF. The CDR3 nucleotides are TGCGCCAGCAGCCAAGATAAGCCCGGGTGGGGTGAAGCTTTCTTT.

CDR3 region: CASSETPRAGGTYEQYF. The CDR3 DNA follows: TGTGCCAGCAGTGAAACCCCCCGGGCGGGGGGCACCTACGAGCAGTACTTC. V gene TRBV25-1 combines with J gene TRBJ2-7; 8 nucleotides match TRBD2. Germline CDR1 and CDR2: MGHDK and SYGVNS. The V gene end was trimmed by 2 bases and the J gene end by 2 bases; junction bases not matched to a gene: 11. This CDR3 is built from 17 residues.